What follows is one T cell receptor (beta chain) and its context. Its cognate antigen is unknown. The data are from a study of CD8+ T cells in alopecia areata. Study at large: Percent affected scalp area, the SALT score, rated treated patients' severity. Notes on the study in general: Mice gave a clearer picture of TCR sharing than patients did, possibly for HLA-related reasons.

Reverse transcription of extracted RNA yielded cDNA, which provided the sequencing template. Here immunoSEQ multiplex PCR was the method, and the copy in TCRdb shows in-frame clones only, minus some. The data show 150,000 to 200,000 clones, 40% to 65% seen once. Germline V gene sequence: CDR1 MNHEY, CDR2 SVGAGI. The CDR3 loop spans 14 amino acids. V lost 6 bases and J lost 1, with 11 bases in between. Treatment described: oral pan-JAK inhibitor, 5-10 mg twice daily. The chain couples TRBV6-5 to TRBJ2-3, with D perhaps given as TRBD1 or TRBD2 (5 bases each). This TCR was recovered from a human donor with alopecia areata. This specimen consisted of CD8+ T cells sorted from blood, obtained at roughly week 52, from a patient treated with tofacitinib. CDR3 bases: TGTGCCAGCAGCTCAGGGAGTCGCACAGATACGCAGTATTTT. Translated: CASSSGSRTDTQYF.